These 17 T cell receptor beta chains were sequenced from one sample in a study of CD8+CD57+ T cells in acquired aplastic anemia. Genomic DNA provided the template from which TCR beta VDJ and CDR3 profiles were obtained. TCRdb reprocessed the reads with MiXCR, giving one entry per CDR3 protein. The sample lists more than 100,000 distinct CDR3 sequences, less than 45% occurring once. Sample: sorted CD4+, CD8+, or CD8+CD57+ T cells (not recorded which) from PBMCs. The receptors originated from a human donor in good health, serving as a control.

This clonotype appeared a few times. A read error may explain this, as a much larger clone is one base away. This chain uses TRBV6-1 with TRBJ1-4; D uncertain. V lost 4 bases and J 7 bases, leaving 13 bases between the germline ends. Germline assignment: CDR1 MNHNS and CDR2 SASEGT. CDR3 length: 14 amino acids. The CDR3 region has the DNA TGTGCCAGCAGTGGATCCTCCCTGGCTGAAAAACTGTTTTTT. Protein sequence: CASSGSSLAEKLFF.

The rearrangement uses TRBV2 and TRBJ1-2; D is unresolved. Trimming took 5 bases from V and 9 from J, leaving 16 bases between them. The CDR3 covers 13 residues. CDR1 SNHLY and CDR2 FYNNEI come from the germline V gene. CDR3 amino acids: CASSQGGRMSYTF. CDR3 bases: TGTGCCAGCAGTCAAGGAGGGAGGATGAGCTACACCTTC.

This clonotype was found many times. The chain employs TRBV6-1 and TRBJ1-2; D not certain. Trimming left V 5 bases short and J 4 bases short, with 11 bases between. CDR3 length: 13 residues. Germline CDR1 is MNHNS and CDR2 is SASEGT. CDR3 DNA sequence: TGTGCCAGCAGTAGGAGTAGGGCCTATGGCTACACCTTC. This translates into CASSRSRAYGYTF.

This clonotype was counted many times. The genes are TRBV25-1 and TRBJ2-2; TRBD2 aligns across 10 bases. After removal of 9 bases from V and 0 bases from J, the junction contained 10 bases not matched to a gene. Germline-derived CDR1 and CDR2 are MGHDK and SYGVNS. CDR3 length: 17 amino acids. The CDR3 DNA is TGTGCCAGTAGCCTTAGCGGGGGGACTTCGAACACCGGGGAGCTGTTTTTT. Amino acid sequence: CASSLSGGTSNTGELFF.

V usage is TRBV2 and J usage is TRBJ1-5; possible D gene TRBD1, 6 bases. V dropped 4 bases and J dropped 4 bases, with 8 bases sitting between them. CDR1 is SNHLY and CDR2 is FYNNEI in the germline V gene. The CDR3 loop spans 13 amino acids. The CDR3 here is CASSGDINQPQHF. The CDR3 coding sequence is TGTGCCAGCAGTGGGGACATAAATCAGCCCCAGCATTTT.

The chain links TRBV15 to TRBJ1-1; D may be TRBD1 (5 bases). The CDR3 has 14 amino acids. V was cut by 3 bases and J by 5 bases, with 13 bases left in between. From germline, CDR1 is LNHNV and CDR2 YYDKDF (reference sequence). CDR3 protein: CATSRGRERTEAFF. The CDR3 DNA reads TGTGCCACCAGCAGGGGCAGGGAACGGACTGAAGCTTTCTTT.

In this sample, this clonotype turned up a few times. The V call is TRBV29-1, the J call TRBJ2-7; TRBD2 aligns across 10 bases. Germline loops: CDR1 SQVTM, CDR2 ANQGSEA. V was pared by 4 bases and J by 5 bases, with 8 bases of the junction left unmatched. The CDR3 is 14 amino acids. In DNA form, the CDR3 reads TGCAGCGTTGGTGGAACTAGCGGGATCCACGAGCAGTACTTC. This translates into CSVGGTSGIHEQYF.

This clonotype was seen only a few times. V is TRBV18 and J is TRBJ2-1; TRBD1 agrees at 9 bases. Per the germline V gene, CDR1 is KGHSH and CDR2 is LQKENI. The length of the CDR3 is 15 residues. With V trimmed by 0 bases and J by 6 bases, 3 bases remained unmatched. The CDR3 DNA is TGTGCCAGCTCACCACCGGGACAGGGTATCAATGAGCAGTTCTTC. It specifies CASSPPGQGINEQFF. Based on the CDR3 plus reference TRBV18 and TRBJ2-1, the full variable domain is NAGVMQNPRHLVRRRGQEARLRCSPMKGHSHVYWYRQLPEEGLKFMVYLQKENIIDESGMPKERFSAEFPKEGPSILRIQQVVRGDSAAYFCASSPPGQGINEQFFGPGTRLTVL.

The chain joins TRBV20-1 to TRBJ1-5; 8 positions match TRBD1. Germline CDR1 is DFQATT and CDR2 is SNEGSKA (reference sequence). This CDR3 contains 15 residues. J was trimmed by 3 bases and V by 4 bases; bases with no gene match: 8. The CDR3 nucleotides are TGCAGTGCTACATCCGGGACAGGACTCAATCAGCCCCAGCATTTT. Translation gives CSATSGTGLNQPQHF.

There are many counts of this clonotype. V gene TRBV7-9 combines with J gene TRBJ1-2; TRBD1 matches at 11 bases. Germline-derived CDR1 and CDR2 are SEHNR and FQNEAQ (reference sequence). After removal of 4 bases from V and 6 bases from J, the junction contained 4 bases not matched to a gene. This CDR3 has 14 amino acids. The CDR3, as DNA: TGTGCCAGCAGCTCATGGGACAGGGGGAATGGCTACACCTTC. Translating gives CASSSWDRGNGYTF.

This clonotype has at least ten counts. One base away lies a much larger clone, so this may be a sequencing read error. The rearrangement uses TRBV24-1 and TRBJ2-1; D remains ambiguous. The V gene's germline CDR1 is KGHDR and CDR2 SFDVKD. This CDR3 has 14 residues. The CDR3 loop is CATTNISSHNEQLF. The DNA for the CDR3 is TGTGCCACCACGAACATTTCCTCCCACAATGAGCAGCTCTTC.

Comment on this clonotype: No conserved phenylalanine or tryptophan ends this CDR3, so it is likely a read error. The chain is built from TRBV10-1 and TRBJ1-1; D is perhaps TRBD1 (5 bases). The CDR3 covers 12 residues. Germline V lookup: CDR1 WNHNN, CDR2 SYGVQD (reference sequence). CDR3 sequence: CAGSTGNTEAFL. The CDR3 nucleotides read TGCGCCGGCAGTACAGGGAACACTGAAGCTTTCCTT.

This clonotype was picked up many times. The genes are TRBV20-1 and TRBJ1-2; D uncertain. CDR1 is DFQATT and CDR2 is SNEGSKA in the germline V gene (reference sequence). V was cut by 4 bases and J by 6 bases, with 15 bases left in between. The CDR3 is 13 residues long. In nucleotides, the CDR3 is TGCAGTGCTATGAAACAGCGGGCTAATGGCTACACCTTC. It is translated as CSAMKQRANGYTF.

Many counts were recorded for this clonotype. CDR3 sequence: CASSGTGESYNEQFF. As DNA, the CDR3 is TGCGCCAGCAGCGGGACAGGGGAATCCTACAATGAGCAGTTCTTC. The rearrangement links TRBV5-1 to TRBJ2-1; 10 bases agree with TRBD1. The germline V gene encodes CDR1 SGHRS and CDR2 YFSETQ. The V and J ends lost 4 bases and 1 base, in that order; junction bases with no gene match: 2. The CDR3 sequence is 15 residues long.

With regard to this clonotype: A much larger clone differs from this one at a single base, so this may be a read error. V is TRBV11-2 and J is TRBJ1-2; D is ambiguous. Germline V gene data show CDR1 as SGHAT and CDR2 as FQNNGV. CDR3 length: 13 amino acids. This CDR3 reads CASGLDTRGGYTF. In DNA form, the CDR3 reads TGTGCCAGCGGCTTAGATACGCGGGGAGGCTACACCTTC.

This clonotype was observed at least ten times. The CDR3 protein is CASRGLGRGYGYTF. The CDR3 DNA reads TGTGCCAGCAGGGGGCTGGGGAGGGGCTATGGCTACACCTTC. This chain uses TRBV11-3 with TRBJ1-2; D possibly corresponds to TRBD1 (5 bases). Germline V lookup: CDR1 SGHNT, CDR2 YENEEA. The CDR3 is made up of 14 amino acids. Trimming pared 6 bases from V and 4 bases from J, leaving 15 bases between.

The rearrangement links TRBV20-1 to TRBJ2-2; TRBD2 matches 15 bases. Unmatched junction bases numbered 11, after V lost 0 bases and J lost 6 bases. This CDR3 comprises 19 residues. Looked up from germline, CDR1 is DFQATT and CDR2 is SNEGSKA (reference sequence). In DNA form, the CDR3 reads TGCAGTGCTAGAGATTCTCTGGGACTAGCGGGGGGCCGGGCCGGGGAGCTGTTTTTT. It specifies CSARDSLGLAGGRAGELFF.